The clone carrying this T cell receptor (beta chain) was observed many times. This sample stems from a study of T cells after yellow fever vaccination. In TCRdb, the 5' RACE reads were re-called with MiXCR into one record per CDR3 protein. This sample has more than 120,000 distinct CDR3 sequences, with roughly 8.2% found just once. The CDR3 contains 15 residues. Unmatched junction bases numbered 11, after V lost 6 bases and J lost 7 bases. The TCR was taken from a man aged 25 to 40 who received the YFV17D yellow fever vaccine. Sequenced here: CD4+ T cells sorted from PBMCs, sampled 5 days after the yellow fever booster vaccination. This sequence joins TRBV12-3 or TRBV12-4 and TRBJ2-1; 8 positions agree with TRBD2. The CDR3 region has the DNA TGTGCCAGCAGCACTACGGGAGGGTCTGGTAATGAGCAGTTCTTC. This gives the protein CASSTTGGSGNEQFF.